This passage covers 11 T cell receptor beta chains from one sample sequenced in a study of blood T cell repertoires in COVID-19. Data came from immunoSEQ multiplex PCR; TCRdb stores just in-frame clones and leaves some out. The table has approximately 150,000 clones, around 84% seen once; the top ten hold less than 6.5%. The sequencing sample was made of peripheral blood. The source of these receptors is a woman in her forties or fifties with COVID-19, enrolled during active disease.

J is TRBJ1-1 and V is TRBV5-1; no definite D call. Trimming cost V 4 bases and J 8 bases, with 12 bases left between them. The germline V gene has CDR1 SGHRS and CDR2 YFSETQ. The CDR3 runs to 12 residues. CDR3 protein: CASSLNLDEAFF. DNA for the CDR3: TGCGCCAGCAGCCTGAACCTAGACGAAGCTTTCTTT.

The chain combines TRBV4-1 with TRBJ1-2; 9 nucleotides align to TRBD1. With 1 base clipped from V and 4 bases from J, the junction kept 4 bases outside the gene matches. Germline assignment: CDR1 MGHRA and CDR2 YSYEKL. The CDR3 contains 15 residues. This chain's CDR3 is CASSQVWDRVYGYTF. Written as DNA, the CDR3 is TGCGCCAGCAGCCAAGTTTGGGACAGGGTCTATGGCTACACCTTC.

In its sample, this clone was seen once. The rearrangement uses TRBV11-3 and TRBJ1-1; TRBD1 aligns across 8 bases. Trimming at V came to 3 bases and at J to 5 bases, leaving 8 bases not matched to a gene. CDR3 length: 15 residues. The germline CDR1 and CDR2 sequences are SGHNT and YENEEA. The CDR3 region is CASSFNGQGGTEAFF. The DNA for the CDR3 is TGTGCCAGCAGCTTTAACGGACAGGGAGGTACTGAAGCTTTCTTT. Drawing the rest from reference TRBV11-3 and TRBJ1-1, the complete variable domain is EAGVVQSPRYKIIEKKQPVAFWCNPISGHNTLYWYLQNLGQGPELLIRYENEEAVDDSQLPKDRFSAERLKGVDSTLKIQPAELGDSAVYLCASSFNGQGGTEAFFGQGTRLTVV.

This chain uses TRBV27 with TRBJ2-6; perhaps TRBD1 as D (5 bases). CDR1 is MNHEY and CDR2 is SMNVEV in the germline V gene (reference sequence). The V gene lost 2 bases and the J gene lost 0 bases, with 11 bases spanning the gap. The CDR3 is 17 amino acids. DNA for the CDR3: TGTGCCAGCAGTTTAATGGCAGGGCTCTCTGGGGCCAACGTCCTGACTTTC. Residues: CASSLMAGLSGANVLTF.

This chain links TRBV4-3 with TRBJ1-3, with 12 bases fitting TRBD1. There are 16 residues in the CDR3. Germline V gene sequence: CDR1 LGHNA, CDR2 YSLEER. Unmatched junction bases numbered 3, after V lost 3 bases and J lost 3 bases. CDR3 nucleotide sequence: TGCGCCAGCAGCCAGGGGACAGGGGGCAGTGGAAACACCATATATTTT. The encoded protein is CASSQGTGGSGNTIYF.

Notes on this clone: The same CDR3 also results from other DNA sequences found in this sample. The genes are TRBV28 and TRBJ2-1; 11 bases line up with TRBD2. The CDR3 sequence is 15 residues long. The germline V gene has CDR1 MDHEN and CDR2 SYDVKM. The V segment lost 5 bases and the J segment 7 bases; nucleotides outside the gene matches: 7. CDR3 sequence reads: CASSLSGGARNEQFF. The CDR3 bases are TGTGCCAGCAGTCTTAGCGGGGGGGCCAGGAATGAGCAGTTCTTC.

CDR3 DNA sequence: TGCGCCAGCAGTTCCCCTGGACAGGGGGTGCACGAGCAGTACTTC. It specifies CASSSPGQGVHEQYF. The genes are TRBV5-1 and TRBJ2-7; 10 bases are shared with TRBD1. The CDR3 runs to 15 residues. Germline V gives CDR1 SGHRS, CDR2 YFSETQ. V shed 5 bases, J shed 5 bases, and the junction held 10 bases outside the gene matches.

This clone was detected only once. CDR3 residues: CASSFPRDGYTF. CDR3 in DNA: TGTGCCAGCAGTTTCCCCAGGGATGGCTACACCTTC. The gene calls are TRBV28 and TRBJ1-2; possibly TRBD1 for D (5 bases). CDR1 and CDR2 (germline): MDHEN, SYDVKM. The germline V and J ends were trimmed by 3 bases and 6 bases, with 8 bases remaining between them. The CDR3 length is 12 residues.

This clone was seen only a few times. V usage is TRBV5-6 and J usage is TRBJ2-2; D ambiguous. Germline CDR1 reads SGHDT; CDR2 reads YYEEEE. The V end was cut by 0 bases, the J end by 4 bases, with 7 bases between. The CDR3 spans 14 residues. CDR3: CASSLAPGTGELFF. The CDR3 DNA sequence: TGTGCCAGCAGCTTGGCCCCGGGCACCGGGGAGCTGTTTTTT.

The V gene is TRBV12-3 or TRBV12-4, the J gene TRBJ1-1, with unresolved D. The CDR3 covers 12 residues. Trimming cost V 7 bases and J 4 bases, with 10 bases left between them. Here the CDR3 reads CASTEGGTEAFF. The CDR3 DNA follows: TGTGCCAGCACTGAGGGAGGCACTGAAGCTTTCTTT.

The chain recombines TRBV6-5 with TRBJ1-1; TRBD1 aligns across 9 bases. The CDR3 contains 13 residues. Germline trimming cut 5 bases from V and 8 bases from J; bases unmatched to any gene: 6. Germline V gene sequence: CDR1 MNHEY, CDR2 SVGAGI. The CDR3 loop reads CASSPGQGREAFF. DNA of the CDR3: TGTGCCAGCAGTCCGGGACAGGGACGAGAAGCTTTCTTT.